This TCR beta chain is from a study of T cell repertoires in ileal Crohn's disease. Across the whole study: Thiopurines (about twelve) or anti-TNF agents (approximately 20) were given postoperatively to about half. The study's findings and limits: Compared with non-smokers, active smokers at surgery showed more clonal expansions.

On this clone: Its specificity is not known.

TCRB immunosequencing input was around 460 nanograms of biopsy DNA per sample. Only in-frame clones appear in the TCRdb table, and some are missing; sequencing was by immunoSEQ multiplex PCR. The profile shows about 14,000 clones, 70% to 85% of them singletons. Eligibility required adulthood, ileal or ileocolonic Crohn's disease and indicated ileocolonic resection. Germline V gene lookup returns CDR1 LNHDA and CDR2 SQIVND (reference sequence). The CDR3 consists of 13 residues. V was cut by 6 bases and J by 2 bases, with 10 bases left in between. The chain employs TRBV19 and TRBJ1-1; possible D gene TRBD1, 6 bases. The TCR originated in an adult with Crohn's disease. Source material: ileal tissue. CDR3 sequence (DNA): TGTGCCAGTAGAAGGACAGCTAACACTGAAGCTTTCTTT. Amino acid sequence: CASRRTANTEAFF.